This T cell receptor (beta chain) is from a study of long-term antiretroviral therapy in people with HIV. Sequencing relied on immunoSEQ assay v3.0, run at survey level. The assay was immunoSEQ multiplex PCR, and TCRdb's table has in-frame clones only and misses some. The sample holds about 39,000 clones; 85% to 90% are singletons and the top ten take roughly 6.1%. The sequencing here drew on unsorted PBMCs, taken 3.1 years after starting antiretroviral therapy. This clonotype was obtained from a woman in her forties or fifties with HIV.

CDR3 nucleotide sequence: TGTGCCAGCAGCTTTGAGCGGAACACTGAAGCTTTCTTT. Translating it yields CASSFERNTEAFF. The genes are TRBV7-3 and TRBJ1-1; D is ambiguous. This CDR3 is 13 amino acids long. V lost 3 bases to trimming and J lost 1 base, with 6 bases between them. Germline V CDR1 and CDR2: SGHTA, FQGTGA.